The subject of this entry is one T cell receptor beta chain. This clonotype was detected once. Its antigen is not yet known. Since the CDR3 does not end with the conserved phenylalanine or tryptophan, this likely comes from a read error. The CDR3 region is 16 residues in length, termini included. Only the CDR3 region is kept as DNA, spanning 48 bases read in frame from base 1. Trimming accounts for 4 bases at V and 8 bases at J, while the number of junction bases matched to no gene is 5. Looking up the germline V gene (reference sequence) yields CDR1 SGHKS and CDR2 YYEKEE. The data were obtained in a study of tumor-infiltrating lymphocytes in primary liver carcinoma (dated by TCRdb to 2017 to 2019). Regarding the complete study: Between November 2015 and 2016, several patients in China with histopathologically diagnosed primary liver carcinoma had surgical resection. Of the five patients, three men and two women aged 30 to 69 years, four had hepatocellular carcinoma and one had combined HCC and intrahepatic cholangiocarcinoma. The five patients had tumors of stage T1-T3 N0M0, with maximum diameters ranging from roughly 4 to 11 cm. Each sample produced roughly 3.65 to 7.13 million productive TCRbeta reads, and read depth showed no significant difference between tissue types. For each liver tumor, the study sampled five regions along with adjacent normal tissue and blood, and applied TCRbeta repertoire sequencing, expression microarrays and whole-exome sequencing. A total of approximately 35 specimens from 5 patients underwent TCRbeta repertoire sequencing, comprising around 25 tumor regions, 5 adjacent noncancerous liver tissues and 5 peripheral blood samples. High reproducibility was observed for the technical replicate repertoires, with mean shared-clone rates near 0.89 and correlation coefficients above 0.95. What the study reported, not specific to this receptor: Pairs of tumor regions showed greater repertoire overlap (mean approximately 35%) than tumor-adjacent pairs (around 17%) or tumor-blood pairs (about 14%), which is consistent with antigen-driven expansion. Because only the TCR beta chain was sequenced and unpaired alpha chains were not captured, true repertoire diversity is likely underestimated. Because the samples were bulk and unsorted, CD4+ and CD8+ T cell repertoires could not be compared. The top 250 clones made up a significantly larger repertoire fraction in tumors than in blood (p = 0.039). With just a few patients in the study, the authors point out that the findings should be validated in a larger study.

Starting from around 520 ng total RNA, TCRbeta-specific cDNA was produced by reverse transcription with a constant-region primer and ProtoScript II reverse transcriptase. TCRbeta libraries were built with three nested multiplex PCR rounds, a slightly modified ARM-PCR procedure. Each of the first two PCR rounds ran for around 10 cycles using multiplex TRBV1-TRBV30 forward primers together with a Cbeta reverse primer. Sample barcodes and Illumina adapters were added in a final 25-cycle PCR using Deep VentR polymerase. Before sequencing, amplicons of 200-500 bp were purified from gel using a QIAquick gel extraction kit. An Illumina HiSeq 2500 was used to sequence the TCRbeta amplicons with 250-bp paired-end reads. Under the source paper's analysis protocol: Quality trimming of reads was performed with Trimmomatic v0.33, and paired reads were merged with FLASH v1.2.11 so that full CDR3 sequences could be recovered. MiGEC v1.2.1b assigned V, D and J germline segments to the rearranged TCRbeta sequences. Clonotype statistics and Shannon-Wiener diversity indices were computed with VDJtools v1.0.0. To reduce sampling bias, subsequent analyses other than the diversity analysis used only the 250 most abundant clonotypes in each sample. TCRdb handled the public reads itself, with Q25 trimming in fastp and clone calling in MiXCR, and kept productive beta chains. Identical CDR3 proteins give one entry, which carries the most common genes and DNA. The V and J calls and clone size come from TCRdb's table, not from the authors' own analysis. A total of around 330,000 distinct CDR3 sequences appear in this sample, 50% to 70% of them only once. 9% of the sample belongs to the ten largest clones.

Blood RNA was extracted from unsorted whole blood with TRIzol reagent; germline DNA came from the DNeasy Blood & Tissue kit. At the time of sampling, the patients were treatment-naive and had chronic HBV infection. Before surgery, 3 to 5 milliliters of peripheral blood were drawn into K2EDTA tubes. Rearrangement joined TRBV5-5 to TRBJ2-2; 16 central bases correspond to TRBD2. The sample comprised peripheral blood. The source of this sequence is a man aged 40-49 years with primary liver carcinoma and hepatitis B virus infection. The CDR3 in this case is CASSDGTSGREGELFH. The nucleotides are TGTGCCAGCAGCGACGGGACTAGCGGGAGGGAGGGGGAGCTGTTTCAT.